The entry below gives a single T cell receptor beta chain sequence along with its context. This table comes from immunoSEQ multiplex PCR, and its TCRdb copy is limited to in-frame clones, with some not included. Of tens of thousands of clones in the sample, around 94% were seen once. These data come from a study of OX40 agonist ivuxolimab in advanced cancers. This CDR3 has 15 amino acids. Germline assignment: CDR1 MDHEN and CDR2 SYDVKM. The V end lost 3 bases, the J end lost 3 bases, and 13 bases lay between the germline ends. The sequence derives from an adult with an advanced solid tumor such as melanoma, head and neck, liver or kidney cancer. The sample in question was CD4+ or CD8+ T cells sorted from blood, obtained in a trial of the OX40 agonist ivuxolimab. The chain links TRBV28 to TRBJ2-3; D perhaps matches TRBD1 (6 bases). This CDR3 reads CASSFKGELTDTQYF. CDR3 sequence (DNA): TGTGCCAGCAGTTTTAAGGGGGAGTTGACAGATACGCAGTATTTT.